Listed here are 29 T cell receptor beta chains from one sample, sequenced in a study of shared clonotypes between healthy human individuals. TCRdb keeps only in-frame clones here, not all; method: immunoSEQ multiplex PCR. The profile shows roughly 550,000 clones, 95% to 96% of them singletons. Selected positively for CCR7 and CD45RO-negative, naive CD8 cells excluded terminally differentiated effector memory CD45RA+ cells. The sequenced sample consisted of naive CD8+ T cells sorted from blood. The receptor source for this set is a woman between 25 and 40 years old in good health.

This clone was observed a few times. The chain combines TRBV9 with TRBJ1-2, with 7 bases that match TRBD1. V lost 3 bases to trimming and J lost 8 bases; unmatched junction nucleotides: 10. Germline V gene data show CDR1 as SGDLS and CDR2 as YYNGEE. This CDR3 is built from 14 residues. The CDR3 DNA reads TGTGCCAGCAGCGACACCCTTGACAGGGTCGGCTACACCTTC. This codes for CASSDTLDRVGYTF.

The V gene is TRBV4-1, the J gene TRBJ2-7; TRBD2 agrees at 11 bases. The CDR3 has 15 residues. From germline, CDR1 is MGHRA and CDR2 YSYEKL. The V and J ends lost 1 base and 4 bases, in that order; junction bases with no gene match: 3. CDR3 coding DNA: TGCGCCAGCAGCCAAGGGGGACTAGCGGAGTACGAGCAGTACTTC. Protein product: CASSQGGLAEYEQYF.

This sequence joins TRBV6-5 and TRBJ2-1; no clear D. Germline CDR1 is MNHEY and CDR2 is SVGAGI. The ends were cut back, 8 bases at V and 2 bases at J, with 13 bases in the middle. The CDR3 covers 14 residues. The CDR3 is CASPRIVAYNEQFF. The CDR3 bases are TGTGCCAGCCCAAGAATTGTCGCCTACAATGAGCAGTTCTTC.

The J gene is TRBJ2-7, the V gene TRBV7-6, with D tentatively TRBD2 (5 bases). The CDR3 is 14 residues long. The V end lost 5 bases, the J end lost 4 bases, and 15 bases lay between the germline ends. Germline V CDR1 and CDR2: SGHVS, FNYEAQ. CDR3 region: CASSTEIGDYEQYF. DNA of the CDR3: TGTGCCAGCAGCACGGAAATCGGGGATTACGAGCAGTACTTC. Full variable domain (outside the CDR3, taken from reference TRBV7-6 and TRBJ2-7): GAGVSQSPRYKVTKRGQDVALRCDPISGHVSLYWYRQALGQGPEFLTYFNYEAQQDKSGLPNDRFSAERPEGSISTLTIQRTEQRDSAMYRCASSTEIGDYEQYFGPGTRLTVT.

V usage is TRBV5-4 and J usage is TRBJ1-3; possibly TRBD1 for D (6 bases). The CDR3 totals 14 residues. In germline, CDR1 is SGHNT, CDR2 YYREEE (reference sequence). V dropped 4 bases and J dropped 2 bases, with 10 bases sitting between them. CDR3: CASSIQGTGNTIYF. In nucleotides, the CDR3 is TGTGCCAGCAGCATACAGGGAACTGGAAACACCATATATTTT. The full variable domain, rest sourced from reference TRBV5-4 and TRBJ1-3, is ETGVTQSPTHLIKTRGQQVTLRCSSQSGHNTVSWYQQALGQGPQFIFQYYREEENGRGNFPPRFSGLQFPNYSSELNVNALELDDSALYLCASSIQGTGNTIYFGEGSWLTVV.

This clone appeared once. The rearrangement uses TRBV13 and TRBJ2-7; D may be TRBD2 (6 bases). CDR1 is PRHDT and CDR2 is FYEKMQ in the germline V gene (reference sequence). Trimming took off 0 bases at V and 5 bases at J, with 8 bases between the two ends. The CDR3 has 13 amino acids. The CDR3 DNA follows: TGTGCCAGCAGCTTAGGCCGCGGGAACGAGCAGTACTTC. This gives the protein CASSLGRGNEQYF.

The genes are TRBV7-7 and TRBJ2-5; no firm D call. Germline V gene data show CDR1 as SSHAT and CDR2 as FNYEAQ (reference sequence). This CDR3 comprises 15 residues. V shed 1 base and J shed 5 bases, with 14 bases lying between them. The CDR3 DNA follows: TGTGCCAGCAGCTTAGAGCGTCAGGCGGCGGAGACCCAGTACTTC. Encoded protein: CASSLERQAAETQYF.

The rearrangement uses TRBV4-2 and TRBJ2-1, with D perhaps TRBD1 (6 bases). Germline CDR1 is LGHNA and CDR2 is YNFKEQ. This CDR3 spans 19 amino acids. V was pared by 0 bases and J by 2 bases, with 20 bases between. This CDR3 is CASSQDFGEQGNAYNEQFF. As DNA, the CDR3 is TGTGCCAGCAGCCAAGATTTTGGGGAGCAGGGGAACGCCTACAATGAGCAGTTCTTC.

The chain has TRBV4-1 and TRBJ2-7; 9 nucleotides match TRBD2. Trimming cost V 1 base and J 3 bases; bases outside gene matches: 7. This CDR3 has 16 residues. The V gene's germline CDR1 is MGHRA and CDR2 YSYEKL. The CDR3 DNA reads as TGCGCCAGCAGCCAAGGGCTAGCGGGATCTCTCTACGAGCAGTACTTC. Protein product: CASSQGLAGSLYEQYF.

The chain is built from TRBV5-4 and TRBJ2-7; D could derive from TRBD1 or TRBD2 (5 bases each). Germline lookup yields CDR1 SGHNT and CDR2 YYREEE (reference sequence). The germline V and J ends were trimmed by 3 bases and 3 bases, with 13 bases remaining between them. The CDR3 is 14 residues long. Here the CDR3 reads CASSWDASNYEQYF. For the CDR3, the DNA is TGTGCCAGCAGCTGGGACGCTTCAAACTACGAGCAGTACTTC.

The rearrangement joins TRBV11-2 to TRBJ2-1; D gene uncertain. CDR3 length: 16 amino acids. Looked up from germline, CDR1 is SGHAT and CDR2 is FQNNGV. With 0 bases removed from V and 0 bases from J, the gap between germline ends came to 9 bases. CDR3 sequence reads: CASSLDKFSSYNEQFF. The CDR3 DNA follows: TGTGCCAGCAGCTTAGACAAATTTAGCTCCTACAATGAGCAGTTCTTC.

This chain uses TRBV6-1 with TRBJ2-5, with D unclear. The CDR3 totals 17 residues. V lost 0 bases and J lost 2, with 16 bases in between. Germline CDR1 is MNHNS and CDR2 is SASEGT. CDR3 nucleotide sequence: TGTGCCAGCAGTGAAGCGCTTCATGTACAGCCACAAGAGACCCAGTACTTC. It yields the protein CASSEALHVQPQETQYF.

V and J are TRBV28 and TRBJ2-1; D is possibly TRBD2 (5 bases). Trimming pared 2 bases from V and 8 bases from J, leaving 22 bases between. Germline V lookup: CDR1 MDHEN, CDR2 SYDVKM. This CDR3 comprises 17 residues. The CDR3 region has the DNA TGTGCCAGCAGTTTACCTACTAGGTGGGCGAGCCTTTATGAGCAGTTCTTC. Encoded protein: CASSLPTRWASLYEQFF. The variable domain in full, completed from reference TRBV28 and TRBJ2-1, reads DVKVTQSSRYLVKRTGEKVFLECVQDMDHENMFWYRQDPGLGLRLIYFSYDVKMKEKGDIPEGYSVSREKKERFSLILESASTNQTSMYLCASSLPTRWASLYEQFFGPGTRLTVL.

The CDR3 loop reads CASSYLGPSTDTQYF. CDR3 in DNA: TGTGCCAGCAGTTACCTAGGGCCTAGCACAGATACGCAGTATTTT. The rearrangement joins TRBV6-6 to TRBJ2-3; D not resolved. CDR1 and CDR2 (germline): MNHNY, SVGAGI (reference sequence). With 2 bases removed from V and 0 bases from J, the gap between germline ends came to 9 bases. The CDR3 runs 15 residues.

This sequence joins TRBV7-9 and TRBJ2-5, with 7 positions matching TRBD2. Trimming cost V 4 bases and J 3 bases; bases outside gene matches: 2. The CDR3 is 13 amino acids. Looked up from germline, CDR1 is SEHNR and CDR2 is FQNEAQ (reference sequence). The CDR3 DNA sequence: TGTGCCAGCAGCTACGCGGGAGAAGAGACCCAGTACTTC. This sequence encodes CASSYAGEETQYF.

The chain joins TRBV10-1 to TRBJ2-1; D ambiguous. In germline, CDR1 is WNHNN, CDR2 SYGVQD (reference sequence). The V gene lost 4 bases and the J gene lost 7 bases, with 17 bases spanning the gap. This CDR3 comprises 15 residues. In DNA, the CDR3 is TGCGCCAGCAGTGGCAACGGGCCCATGGGTAATGAGCAGTTCTTC. Its protein is CASSGNGPMGNEQFF.

V usage is TRBV5-4 and J usage is TRBJ2-2; D is ambiguous. Germline V CDR1 and CDR2: SGHNT, YYREEE (reference sequence). The ends were cut back, 0 bases at V and 2 bases at J, with 5 bases in the middle. This CDR3 comprises 14 residues. The CDR3 here is CASSLDLNTGELFF. The CDR3 DNA reads as TGTGCCAGCAGCTTGGACCTTAACACCGGGGAGCTGTTTTTT.

The rearrangement uses TRBV4-1 and TRBJ1-4, with D unclear. CDR3 length: 13 amino acids. V was cut by 4 bases and J by 8 bases, with 11 bases left in between. Germline lookup yields CDR1 MGHRA and CDR2 YSYEKL. The chain's CDR3 is CASSPEGGEKLFF. CDR3 bases: TGCGCCAGCAGCCCAGAAGGAGGAGAAAAACTGTTTTTT.

This clone was seen once. The chain combines TRBV7-9 with TRBJ2-7; D is possibly TRBD1 or TRBD2 (6 bases each). This CDR3 has 19 residues. Germline V gives CDR1 SEHNR, CDR2 FQNEAQ (reference sequence). Trimming stripped 1 base from V and 2 bases from J, with 24 bases between. The CDR3 sequence is CASSLEGGFRDFGTYEQYF. In DNA, the CDR3 is TGTGCCAGCAGCTTAGAGGGGGGCTTCCGGGACTTCGGGACCTACGAGCAGTACTTC.

This clone was seen a single time. CDR3 loop: CASSLGTGIDEVYGYTF. Here the CDR3 DNA reads TGTGCCAGCAGCCTGGGGACAGGGATAGACGAAGTCTATGGCTACACCTTC. V usage is TRBV11-2 and J usage is TRBJ1-2; 9 nucleotides line up with TRBD1. V gave up 5 bases and J gave up 4 bases; unmatched junction bases: 14. CDR1 and CDR2 (germline): SGHAT, FQNNGV. The CDR3 consists of 17 residues.

The rearrangement uses TRBV6-1 and TRBJ1-5; weak D call: TRBD1 (5 bases). V lost 4 bases to trimming and J lost 1 base, with 11 bases between them. The CDR3 is 15 amino acids. Germline loops: CDR1 MNHNS, CDR2 SASEGT. This chain's CDR3 is CASSVGAGSNQPQHF. For the CDR3, the DNA is TGTGCCAGCAGTGTAGGGGCAGGGAGCAATCAGCCCCAGCATTTT.

This sequence joins TRBV28 and TRBJ2-5, with 7 positions matching TRBD1. The V and J ends lost 6 bases and 5 bases, in that order; junction bases with no gene match: 6. The CDR3 is made up of 13 amino acids. CDR1 is MDHEN, CDR2 SYDVKM, per germline. CDR3 bases: TGTGCCAGCAGGCGACAGGGCTGGGAGACCCAGTACTTC. Its translation is CASRRQGWETQYF.

The V call is TRBV27, the J call TRBJ2-3, with TRBD1 as a possible D gene (6 bases). V dropped 3 bases and J dropped 1 base, with 14 bases sitting between them. Germline-derived CDR1 and CDR2 are MNHEY and SMNVEV (reference sequence). The CDR3 extends over 16 amino acids. As DNA, the CDR3 is TGTGCCAGCAGTTTTAAACAGGGCTCCCGCACAGATACGCAGTATTTT. Translation: CASSFKQGSRTDTQYF.

This chain connects TRBV5-6 to TRBJ2-7, with D possibly being TRBD2 (5 bases). CDR1 and CDR2 (germline): SGHDT, YYEEEE. The CDR3 totals 14 residues. Trimming left V 0 bases short and J 3 bases short, with 10 bases between. Here the CDR3 reads CASSLDRGHYEQYF. The CDR3 DNA is TGTGCCAGCAGCTTGGACAGAGGGCACTACGAGCAGTACTTC.

The chain employs TRBV4-1 and TRBJ1-1; possible D gene TRBD1, 6 bases. The CDR3 has 17 amino acids. The V gene lost 4 bases and the J gene lost 3 bases, with 21 bases spanning the gap. The germline gives CDR1 MGHRA, CDR2 YSYEKL. The chain's CDR3 is CASSPHIGPGGHTEAFF. CDR3 in DNA: TGCGCCAGCAGCCCTCATATCGGGCCGGGGGGCCACACTGAAGCTTTCTTT.

This clone was found once. In DNA form, the CDR3 reads TGTGCCAGCAGCCGAGAGCCGCCCTCTGGAAACACCATATATTTT. It yields the protein CASSREPPSGNTIYF. V is TRBV11-2 and J is TRBJ1-3; D is unresolved. The CDR3 contains 15 residues. V lost 5 bases and J 0 bases, leaving 11 bases between the germline ends. The germline V gene encodes CDR1 SGHAT and CDR2 FQNNGV.

The rearrangement joins TRBV25-1 to TRBJ2-7; 13 positions match TRBD2. The germline CDR1 and CDR2 sequences are MGHDK and SYGVNS. The CDR3 totals 17 residues. The V and J ends lost 3 bases and 7 bases, in that order; junction bases with no gene match: 12. CDR3 nucleotides: TGTGCCAGCAGTGAGTATCACGCGGGACTAGCGGGACAAGAGCAGTACTTC. Amino acid sequence: CASSEYHAGLAGQEQYF.

This chain joins TRBV19 and TRBJ2-1; no definite D call. Trimming removed 3 bases at V and 6 bases at J, with 3 bases between. CDR3 length: 11 residues. In germline, CDR1 is LNHDA, CDR2 SQIVND (reference sequence). The CDR3 here is CASSISNEQFF. The CDR3 bases are TGTGCCAGTAGTATTAGCAATGAGCAGTTCTTC.

V is TRBV7-2 and J is TRBJ1-5; no clear D gene. Trimming cost V 2 bases and J 4 bases, with 6 bases left between them. The CDR3 covers 13 residues. Per germline, CDR1 SGHTA and CDR2 FQGNSA. The CDR3 DNA reads as TGTGCCAGCAGCTTATGGGCGAATCAGCCCCAGCATTTT. This codes for CASSLWANQPQHF.